The text below deals with one T cell receptor (beta chain). This clonotype was seen a handful of times. Its antigen specificity is not known. No quality values exist for individual bases; no much larger clone is one base distant. These data are taken from a study of T cells after yellow fever vaccination (dated by TCRdb to the late 2010s). Study-wide context: The SMART-Seq v4 Ultra Low Input RNA kit was used to prepare libraries from fractions with low cell numbers. To follow T-cell clones before and after primary and booster YFV17D yellow fever vaccination, bulk TCR alpha and beta repertoires were sequenced over time. Two healthy male donors, one aged 18 to 30 and one aged 30 to 40 years, were included in the cohort. Blood samples were taken at several timepoints before and after primary and secondary immunization, and bulk PBMC replicates and cell subsets were isolated.

General conclusions and limits of the study: The study included only two donors, which limits how far the findings can be generalized. Compared with the primary T-cell response, the secondary T-cell response was faster but weaker, reaching its peak on day 5 rather than on day 15. After the booster, most of the clones that had expanded following primary vaccination were detected again (just under 97% of CD4 and 80% to 90% of CD8), which suggests that memory was broadly maintained. Computational filtering was needed because FACS-sorted repertoires could contain abundant contaminating clonotypes from the bulk population. A small fraction of clonotypes appeared in both the CD4 and CD8 compartments, likely as a result of convergent recombination.

Synthesis of TCR cDNA relied on 5'RACE template switching, a step that introduced a universal primer site along with unique molecular identifiers. Priming for cDNA synthesis came from both the TCR alpha and TCR beta constant segments. Library amplification involved two PCR steps, and the second step added sample barcodes and sequencing adapters. Sequencing of libraries was done on Illumina HiSeq 2500 (2x100 bp) or NovaSeq (2x150 bp). The source study handled its data this way. Demultiplexing of reads and collapsing into UMI consensus sequences were performed with MIGEC, and V(D)J alignment was carried out with MiXCR. Vaccine-responding clonotypes were identified with edgeR using replicate PBMC samples, with FDR below 0.01 and a log2 fold change above 5 up to day 15 being required. Each bulk clonotype received a CD4 or CD8 identity based on whether the sequenced CD4 or CD8 repertoire contained that clonotype at higher abundance. TCRdb's own reprocessing of the public reads used fastp at Q25 and MiXCR and kept productive beta chains. Entries are consolidated by CDR3 protein sequence, retaining the most common genes and DNA. The V and J calls reflect TCRdb's pipeline rather than the authors' work. The sample data list hundreds of thousands of distinct CDR3 sequences, and around a fifth of these were observed just once. The top ten clones comprise about 15% of the sample.

The CDR3 covers 14 residues, taking in both the cysteine and the phenylalanine. The kept DNA is CDR3 alone, 42 bases in frame from the first base. V and J lose 2 bases and 7 bases, and a span of 12 bases separates them. The germline V gene provides CDR1 MNHEY and CDR2 SVGEGT. The sample's treatment or condition label is to be understood as: live attenuated yellow fever vaccine strain. Two biological replicates of bulk PBMCs were collected at each blood-draw timepoint. A standard Ficoll-Paque protocol was used to isolate PBMCs from peripheral blood. RNA was extracted with TriZol from bulk PBMCs, CD4 and CD8 fractions, and dextramer-positive and dextramer-negative fractions.

The material sequenced was PBMCs, taken roughly 20 days after the first yellow fever vaccination. The sequence joins TRBV6-2 or TRBV6-3 to TRBJ1-5, with the identity of the D gene unclear. This sequence originates from a man younger than 35 who received the YFV17D yellow fever vaccine. At the DNA level, the sequence is TGTGCCAGCAGTTACAGGGCCAGGATACAGCCCCAGCATTTT. The resulting protein is CASSYRARIQPQHF.